This T cell receptor (beta chain) was observed in a study of metastatic and nonmetastatic thyroid tumors. Study at large: Samples came from malignant and benign thyroid patients, and repertoires were compared across blood and tumor or nodule tissue.

V lost 4 bases to trimming and J lost 1 base; unmatched junction nucleotides: 1. Germline assignment: CDR1 GTSNPN and CDR2 SVGIG (reference sequence). CDR3 length: 13 residues. This clone was seen more than once but under ten times. Ahead of thyroid surgery, no patient had received treatment of any kind. With MiXCR, TCRdb called clones anew from the PCR reads. The data hold about 5,000 clones, with approximately 28% observed a single time. V usage is TRBV30 and J usage is TRBJ1-1; TRBD1 matches at 9 bases. The sequence derives from a female donor with papillary thyroid cancer or a benign thyroid nodule (not recorded which). Some clones in this sample may be carry-over from other donors' samples. Specimen: adjacent normal tissue. The CDR3, as DNA: TGTGCCTGGAACAGGGGGCAGAACACTGAAGCTTTCTTT. It encodes CAWNRGQNTEAFF. The full variable domain, its missing parts supplied by reference TRBV30 and TRBJ1-1, is SQTIHQWPATLVQPVGSPLSLECTVEGTSNPNLYWYRQAAGRGLQLLFYSVGIGQISSEVPQNLSASRPQDRQFILSSKKLLLSDSGFYLCAWNRGQNTEAFFGQGTRLTVV.